This T cell receptor beta chain was recovered during a study of OX40 agonist ivuxolimab in advanced cancers. Assay used: immunoSEQ multiplex PCR; TCRdb lists only in-frame clones, some missing. This table holds roughly 25,000 clones, roughly 90% found once. V lost 2 bases and J 6 bases, leaving 5 bases between the germline ends. The CDR3 totals 12 residues. Germline V gene lookup returns CDR1 SGHNT and CDR2 YYREEE (reference sequence). The chain joins TRBV5-4 to TRBJ2-2; D is uncertain. The source of this sequence is an adult with an advanced solid tumor such as melanoma, head and neck, liver or kidney cancer. The sample in question was CD4+ or CD8+ T cells sorted from blood, obtained in a trial of the OX40 agonist ivuxolimab. CDR3: CASSFGPGELFF. CDR3 DNA: TGTGCCAGCAGCTTTGGCCCCGGGGAGCTGTTTTTT.